The text below deals with one T cell receptor (beta chain). Its antigen is unidentified. Germline loops: CDR1 SGHTA, CDR2 FQGTGA. The CDR3 runs 15 residues. V was clipped by 5 bases and J by 3 bases, with 16 bases between them. The PCR used 60 Vbeta and 13 Jbeta primers. Clones were sequenced by immunoSEQ multiplex PCR, and TCRdb holds only the in-frame ones, with some missing. Of around 200,000 clones in the sample, 84% were seen once. The data were obtained in a study of cytomegalovirus exposure and HLA in healthy donors. Study-level results: A previous analysis found most TCR beta V segments productive roughly 87% or roughly 30% of the time. A later analysis reportedly identified an Asian-associated ancestry cluster as carrying fewer N-insertions than the roughly 700-donor mean.

The clonotype was recovered from a girl aged 2 to 9 in good health and CMV-seropositive. Sequences were obtained from PBMCs. The V gene is TRBV7-3, the J gene TRBJ2-5; TRBD2 might be the D (6 bases). The CDR3 nucleotides are TGTGCCAGCAGCAAGGGACTGACGACTGAAGAGACCCAGTACTTC. Its protein is CASSKGLTTEETQYF.